The next 5 T cell receptor beta chains were all read from a single sample in a study of blood T cell repertoires in COVID-19. Profiling relied on immunoSEQ multiplex PCR, and the TCRdb table lists in-frame clones only, not all of them. The sample shows approximately 230,000 clones, around 86% of them seen only once. The sample comprised peripheral blood. All receptors derive from a man aged 25-45 years who had recovered from COVID-19.

This clone was seen many times. The chain uses TRBV29-1 and TRBJ2-7; D is perhaps TRBD2 (6 bases). The germline CDR1 and CDR2 sequences are SQVTM and ANQGSEA. This CDR3 contains 12 residues. Trimming pared 6 bases from V and 6 bases from J, leaving 15 bases between. CDR3 sequence (DNA): TGCAGCGTGCCCCGGGACTCCGCCGAGCAGTACTTC. Translation gives CSVPRDSAEQYF.

The gene calls are TRBV7-9 and TRBJ2-3, with a tentative D call TRBD1 (6 bases). The CDR3 covers 17 residues. Trimming took off 4 bases at V and 3 bases at J, with 20 bases between the two ends. Germline loops: CDR1 SEHNR, CDR2 FQNEAQ (reference sequence). This chain's CDR3 is CASSYGTGPYKTDTQYF. The CDR3 nucleotides are TGTGCCAGCAGCTACGGAACAGGGCCTTATAAAACAGATACGCAGTATTTT.

The chain recombines TRBV5-4 with TRBJ1-2; 7 nucleotides agree with TRBD1. Per germline, CDR1 SGHNT and CDR2 YYREEE (reference sequence). This CDR3 comprises 14 residues. V shed 4 bases, J shed 8 bases, and the junction held 11 bases outside the gene matches. DNA for the CDR3: TGTGCCAGCAGCCCCCCGGACAGGATGGGGGGCTACACCTTC. It specifies CASSPPDRMGGYTF. The variable domain in full, with the rest retrieved from reference TRBV5-4 and TRBJ1-2, is ETGVTQSPTHLIKTRGQQVTLRCSSQSGHNTVSWYQQALGQGPQFIFQYYREEENGRGNFPPRFSGLQFPNYSSELNVNALELDDSALYLCASSPPDRMGGYTFGSGTRLTVV.

The chain is built from TRBV5-8 and TRBJ1-4; D is possibly TRBD1 (5 bases). The CDR3 totals 14 residues. V was shortened by 6 bases and J by 11 bases, with 20 bases between the two germline ends. The germline V gene has CDR1 SGHTS and CDR2 YDEGEE. CDR3 bases: TGTGCCAGCACCCCCGGGGGATATGAACGGAAACTGTTTTTT. It is translated as CASTPGGYERKLFF.

This clone was detected a few times. The chain couples TRBV7-8 to TRBJ1-2; 9 nucleotides align to TRBD1. The length of the CDR3 is 14 residues. The germline CDR1 and CDR2 sequences are SGHVS and FQNEAQ. V lost 5 bases, J lost 5 bases, and 6 bases stayed unmatched. CDR3 nucleotide sequence: TGTGCCAGCAGCGGGGGACAGGGACCTTATGGCTACACCTTC. Translated: CASSGGQGPYGYTF. The full variable domain, in which reference TRBV7-8 and TRBJ1-2 provide the parts outside the CDR3, is GAGVSQSPRYKVAKRGQDVALRCDPISGHVSLFWYQQALGQGPEFLTYFQNEAQLDKSGLPSDRFFAERPEGSVSTLKIQRTQQEDSAVYLCASSGGQGPYGYTFGSGTRLTVV.